Listed here are 6 T cell receptor beta chains from one sample, sequenced in a study of cytomegalovirus exposure and HLA in healthy donors. The PCR employed 60 Vbeta primers together with 13 Jbeta primers. Clones were sequenced by immunoSEQ multiplex PCR, and TCRdb holds only the in-frame ones, with some missing. The data contain about 150,000 clones, 72% of them singletons. What was sequenced was PBMCs. These receptors were collected from a man aged 35 to 55 in good health and CMV-seronegative.

This chain links TRBV19 with TRBJ1-5; D is uncertain. The ends were cut back, 4 bases at V and 5 bases at J, with 18 bases in the middle. The germline V gene encodes CDR1 LNHDA and CDR2 SQIVND (reference sequence). The CDR3 totals 16 residues. DNA for the CDR3: TGTGCCAGTAGTACGTCTCCGGGGAAAGGAGATCAGCCCCAGCATTTT. Translated: CASSTSPGKGDQPQHF. The full variable domain, rest sourced from reference TRBV19 and TRBJ1-5, is DGGITQSPKYLFRKEGQNVTLSCEQNLNHDAMYWYRQDPGQGLRLIYYSQIVNDFQKGDIAEGYSVSREKKESFPLTVTSAQKNPTAFYLCASSTSPGKGDQPQHFGDGTRLSIL.

This clone was counted a few times. CDR3 in amino acids: CASSQDGRGDTDTQYF. CDR3 DNA: TGTGCCAGCAGCCAAGACGGCCGGGGGGACACAGATACGCAGTATTTT. V usage is TRBV7-2 and J usage is TRBJ2-3; 7 bases are a match to TRBD2. The CDR3 totals 16 residues. Germline V CDR1 and CDR2: SGHTA, FQGNSA. The V segment lost 5 bases and the J segment 2 bases; nucleotides outside the gene matches: 10.

There are a few counts of this clone. This chain uses TRBV5-6 with TRBJ2-7; 8 bases agree with TRBD1. V was clipped by 2 bases and J by 0 bases; unmatched bases: 4. Germline CDR1 reads SGHDT; CDR2 reads YYEEEE. This CDR3 contains 15 residues. The DNA for the CDR3 is TGTGCCAGCAGCTTCGTGGACAGGGACTCCTACGAGCAGTACTTC. Protein: CASSFVDRDSYEQYF.

This clone was seen a few times. The chain links TRBV10-1 to TRBJ2-7; TRBD2 aligns across 10 bases. The CDR3 has 13 residues. Germline V gene data show CDR1 as WNHNN and CDR2 as SYGVQD (reference sequence). Here the CDR3 DNA reads TGCGCTACGGCGGCTAGCGGGAGACACGAGCAGTACTTC. It yields the protein CATAASGRHEQYF.

The genes are TRBV6-1 and TRBJ2-7; 7 bases fit TRBD1. The CDR3 consists of 14 residues. J gave up 0 bases and V 7 bases, and 6 bases lay outside the gene matches. CDR1 is MNHNS, CDR2 SASEGT, per germline. The CDR3 spells CASKSDRVSYEQYF. CDR3 DNA: TGTGCCAGCAAAAGTGACAGGGTCTCCTACGAGCAGTACTTC.

This sequence joins TRBV30 and TRBJ2-7; no clear D. Germline V lookup: CDR1 GTSNPN, CDR2 SVGIG (reference sequence). The CDR3 has 12 residues. V lost 1 base, J lost 2 bases, and 6 bases lay in between. The CDR3 protein is CAWSDSTYEQYF. As DNA, the CDR3 is TGTGCCTGGAGTGACAGTACCTACGAGCAGTACTTC.